Listed below are T cell receptor beta chains from one sample, sequenced in a study of blood T cell repertoires in COVID-19. TCRdb's table, derived via immunoSEQ multiplex PCR, lists solely in-frame clones and lacks some. The data show approximately 15,000 clones, roughly 87% seen once. Sequencing input: peripheral blood. The source of these receptors is a middle-aged man with active COVID-19. Each CDR3 is given without its conserved first and last residue. Fields, in order: V gene, clone size, CDR3 protein. The size of a clone is reported for some rows only, either as once, few or many, or as a class for expanded clones.

TRBV30 NA AWTGSGANVLT
TRBV7-6 NA ASSLPSEGDGANVLT
TRBV5-5 NA ASSLELEQF
TRBV7-2 NA ASSTQHSQDTQY
TRBV7-2 NA ASSTNSNQPQH
TRBV11-3 NA ASNTDRGYEQY
TRBV19 NA ASSIHGGNGDTQY
TRBV28 once ASSSSYSNQPQH
TRBV2 few ASSYRGYEQY
TRBV4-2 NA ASSQFGQPQETQY
TRBV20-1 NA SASFGGYNYGYT
TRBV7-9 NA ASSLMRLTNYGYT